This T cell receptor (beta chain) was sequenced during a study of blood T cell repertoires in COVID-19 (dated by TCRdb to about 2020). Background for the entire study: Collaborator samples came from the United States, Italy and Spain and covered acute and convalescent phases of COVID-19. The prospective study material was composed of cDNA or gDNA derived from T cells, B-cell-depleted T cells, or PBMCs. Deeply sampled blood TCRbeta repertoires from subjects exposed to, actively infected with, or recovered from COVID-19 were included in the dataset. The repertoires were released in a freely available public database intended as a resource for research on the immune response to SARS-CoV-2. Samples came from the ongoing ImmuneRACE study (first 160 participants) plus 1,254 subjects from 6 global collaborators. The sample metadata nearly always contained a de-identified subject ID, COVID-19 status, age in years and sex. Where available, HLA class I and class II types were obtained from metadata supplied by the sample provider rather than from assay-based typing.

Regarding this clone: Its recognized antigen is unknown. No quality values exist for individual bases; no much larger clone is one base distant.

V is cut by 0 bases and J by 6 bases, and the space between the germline ends is 14 bases. Looking up the germline V gene yields CDR1 SQVTM and CDR2 ANQGSEA. The CDR3 holds 14 amino acids from the cysteine to the phenylalanine. The sequence is cut down to CDR3 DNA, 42 bases in frame from base 1. TCRbeta CDR3 regions were amplified from genomic DNA using the immunoSEQ Assay, a bias-controlled multiplex PCR. As for the original processing: Within the assay, amplification of reference gene primers was used to estimate how many nucleated cells each sample contained. To quantify the absolute abundance of each unique TCRbeta CDR3 rearrangement, sequence reads were collapsed and filtered. For each sample, productive Simpson clonality was calculated as the square root of Simpson's diversity index over productive rearrangements. Here the immuneACCESS table is served through TCRdb, limited to in-frame sequences with V and J called. Missing clones are a known gap in these copies; in checked studies unresolved V genes cover under half, and the rest lacks a known reason. That table gives V, J and clone size, and the DNA gave D and trimming. The sample profile shows more than 85,000 clones; around 90% of them were found once. The biggest ten clones account for about 5.7% of the sample.

Results and caveats for the whole study, not just this receptor: The amount of clinical and demographic metadata varied by source and participant and was provided uncurated.

At one collaborating source in Seattle, patients were enrolled during active infection and were followed longitudinally through the course of disease. Each collaborating institution followed its own protocols to collect whole blood in K2EDTA tubes. For TCRbeta analysis, collaborators shipped samples in one of three forms: frozen whole blood, isolated PBMCs, or DNA extracted from either of those sample types. Sequencing was done on a sample of peripheral blood. The receptor comes from a woman in her 50s with COVID-19, enrolled during active disease. The V gene is TRBV29-1 and the J gene is TRBJ1-1, with a weak D call of TRBD1 (5 bases match). CDR3 region: CSVEDHGGGAEAFF. The nucleotide sequence is TGCAGCGTTGAAGATCATGGGGGAGGAGCTGAAGCTTTCTTT.